This T cell receptor beta chain appears in the sequencing data of a study of blood T cell repertoires in COVID-19. Only in-frame clones appear in the TCRdb table, and some are missing; sequencing was by immunoSEQ multiplex PCR. The sample gives approximately 220,000 clones, approximately 90% of which show up once; 5.5% to 8% is in the top ten. The CDR3 consists of 11 residues. V was pared by 2 bases and J by 11 bases, with 10 bases between. Germline V gene sequence: CDR1 MNHNS, CDR2 SASEGT. What was sequenced was peripheral blood. V and J are TRBV6-1 and TRBJ2-7; a possible D gene is TRBD2 (5 bases). The receptor was isolated from a man aged 60 to 69 who had recovered from COVID-19. In DNA form, the CDR3 reads TGTGCCAGCAGTGAAAATGTGCGGGAGTACTTC. This gives the protein CASSENVREYF.